This passage covers 25 T cell receptor beta chains from one sample sequenced in a study of CD8 T cells in Susac syndrome. RNA, at roughly 0.5 to 1 ug, was reverse transcribed with random hexamers. Via MiXCR, TCRdb re-called the immunoSEQ multiplex PCR reads, giving one row per CDR3 protein. In the table there are 95,000 to 150,000 distinct CDR3 sequences, over 85% of which are singletons. Sequenced material: CD4+ T cells from PBMCs. Source of these receptors: a human donor in good health.

V gene TRBV7-2 combines with J gene TRBJ2-3; D could derive from TRBD1 or TRBD2 (7 bases each). CDR3 length: 16 residues. Germline CDR1 is SGHTA and CDR2 is FQGNSA. Trimming left V 1 base short and J 3 bases short, with 14 bases between. The CDR3 DNA reads as TGTGCCAGCAGCTTAGTCACCAGGGGGGGAACAGATACGCAGTATTTT. This codes for CASSLVTRGGTDTQYF.

This rearrangement joins TRBV30 to TRBJ2-1, with no clear D. Between the trimmed V and J ends, which lost 7 bases and 5 bases, there was a span of 9 bases. The germline V gene has CDR1 GTSNPN and CDR2 SVGIG (reference sequence). The CDR3 is 11 residues long. The CDR3 is CASRAHNEQFF. The CDR3 DNA is TGTGCCTCCCGGGCCCACAATGAGCAGTTCTTC.

The chain joins TRBV20-1 to TRBJ2-3; D is undetermined. V was pared by 7 bases and J by 0 bases, with 11 bases between. The CDR3 length is 13 residues. The germline CDR1 and CDR2 sequences are DFQATT and SNEGSKA (reference sequence). The DNA for the CDR3 is TGCAGTGATTCGGATCCTAGCACAGATACGCAGTATTTT. It codes for CSDSDPSTDTQYF.

This clonotype has a single count. This chain links TRBV15 with TRBJ2-7; no definite D call. Trimming removed 0 bases at V and 2 bases at J, with 8 bases between. The length of the CDR3 is 14 residues. The germline V gene encodes CDR1 LNHNV and CDR2 YYDKDF (reference sequence). The CDR3 DNA sequence: TGTGCCACCAGCAGAGATCCCGGGCCCTACGAGCAGTACTTC. It specifies CATSRDPGPYEQYF. The full variable domain, its missing parts supplied by reference TRBV15 and TRBJ2-7, is DAMVIQNPRYQVTQFGKPVTLSCSQTLNHNVMYWYQQKSSQAPKLLFHYYDKDFNNEADTPDNFQSRRPNTSFCFLDIRSPGLGDTAMYLCATSRDPGPYEQYFGPGTRLTVT.

The V call is TRBV5-6, the J call TRBJ2-1; 11 nucleotides match TRBD2. Germline V gene data show CDR1 as SGHDT and CDR2 as YYEEEE. The ends lost 4 bases at V and 5 bases at J; junction bases unmatched: 5. CDR3 length: 15 residues. The CDR3: CASSPGTSGHNEQFF. The CDR3 DNA is TGTGCCAGCAGCCCCGGGACTAGCGGACACAATGAGCAGTTCTTC. Full variable domain (outside the CDR3, taken from reference TRBV5-6 and TRBJ2-1): DAGVTQSPTHLIKTRGQQVTLRCSPKSGHDTVSWYQQALGQGPQFIFQYYEEEERQRGNFPDRFSGHQFPNYSSELNVNALLLGDSALYLCASSPGTSGHNEQFFGPGTRLTVL.

The gene calls are TRBV7-2 and TRBJ2-1; no definite D call. From germline, CDR1 is SGHTA and CDR2 FQGNSA. The CDR3 is 13 amino acids. The germline V and J ends were trimmed by 1 base and 6 bases, with 7 bases remaining between them. The CDR3 is CASSLEAGNEQFF. The CDR3 DNA reads as TGTGCCAGCAGCTTAGAAGCCGGCAATGAGCAGTTCTTC. Using reference TRBV7-2 and TRBJ2-1 for the parts outside the CDR3, the full variable domain is GAGVSQSPSNKVTEKGKDVELRCDPISGHTALYWYRQSLGQGLEFLIYFQGNSAPDKSGLPSDRFSAERTGGSVSTLTIQRTQQEDSAVYLCASSLEAGNEQFFGPGTRLTVL.

The chain recombines TRBV6-5 with TRBJ2-1; the match to TRBD2 covers 13 bases. The CDR3 runs 17 residues. Germline V gene data show CDR1 as MNHEY and CDR2 as SVGAGI. V dropped 0 bases and J dropped 2; count of bases not matched to a gene: 1. The CDR3, as DNA: TGTGCCAGCAGTTACTCGGGACTAGCGGGAACCTACAATGAGCAGTTCTTC. Amino acid sequence: CASSYSGLAGTYNEQFF.

The CDR3, as DNA: TGTGCCAGCAGTCGATACGACGGGGGAAACACCGGGGAGCTGTTTTTT. Protein product: CASSRYDGGNTGELFF. The rearrangement links TRBV12-3 or TRBV12-4 to TRBJ2-2; weak D call: TRBD2 (6 bases). V shed 5 bases and J shed 2 bases, with 15 bases lying between them. The CDR3 has 16 residues.

This clonotype was picked up one time. V usage is TRBV10-2 and J usage is TRBJ2-2; 7 bases are shared with TRBD2. Germline V gene sequence: CDR1 WSHSY, CDR2 SAAADI. V was pared by 6 bases and J by 6 bases, with 7 bases of the junction left unmatched. This CDR3 comprises 14 residues. DNA of the CDR3: TGCGCCAGCAGCACGGGAGGTTTCGCCGGGGAGCTGTTTTTT. This codes for CASSTGGFAGELFF.

CDR3 loop: CSARDLVGGEQFF. DNA of the CDR3: TGCAGTGCTAGAGATCTTGTAGGAGGAGAGCAGTTCTTC. The genes are TRBV20-1 and TRBJ2-1, with D perhaps matching TRBD2 (5 bases). This CDR3 contains 13 residues. Between the trimmed V and J ends, which lost 0 bases and 10 bases, there was a span of 13 bases. Germline CDR1 and CDR2: DFQATT and SNEGSKA (reference sequence).

The rearrangement links TRBV3-1 to TRBJ2-3; D might be TRBD1 (7 bases). Trimming removed 0 bases at V and 1 base at J, with 23 bases between. The CDR3 contains 20 residues. Germline V gives CDR1 LGHDT, CDR2 YNNKEL (reference sequence). The CDR3 spells CASSQDAGQWYGGGTDTQYF. CDR3 DNA: TGTGCCAGCAGCCAAGATGCGGGACAGTGGTACGGAGGGGGCACAGATACGCAGTATTTT.

The chain carries TRBV3-1 and TRBJ2-7; D not resolved. Germline lookup yields CDR1 LGHDT and CDR2 YNNKEL (reference sequence). This CDR3 comprises 13 residues. Deletions cut 0 bases from V and 6 bases from J, with 9 bases between. CDR3 sequence reads: CASSQDVDVEQYF. The CDR3 DNA sequence: TGTGCCAGCAGCCAAGATGTTGACGTCGAGCAGTACTTC.

This clonotype was seen only once. The CDR3 DNA is TGTGCCAGCTCAACAATGACCGGGAACACCGGGGAGCTGTTTTTT. Translating it yields CASSTMTGNTGELFF. The rearrangement joins TRBV18 to TRBJ2-2; D is undetermined. The CDR3 is 15 residues long. Trimming left V 5 bases short and J 1 base short, with 11 bases between. The germline gives CDR1 KGHSH, CDR2 LQKENI.

V is TRBV27 and J is TRBJ2-2; D ambiguous. The CDR3 has 14 amino acids. Trimming left V 5 bases short and J 1 base short, with 8 bases between. Germline V gives CDR1 MNHEY, CDR2 SMNVEV (reference sequence). CDR3 DNA sequence: TGTGCCAGCAGTCACCTTCGGAACACCGGGGAGCTGTTTTTT. Amino acids: CASSHLRNTGELFF.

The chain has TRBV6-5 and TRBJ2-3; 11 nucleotides align to TRBD2. J gave up 1 base and V 2 bases, and 5 bases lay outside the gene matches. The CDR3 loop spans 17 amino acids. The germline V gene has CDR1 MNHEY and CDR2 SVGAGI. The CDR3 protein is CASSYPKLAGGTDTQYF. CDR3 coding DNA: TGTGCCAGCAGTTACCCTAAACTAGCGGGAGGCACAGATACGCAGTATTTT.

The chain links TRBV20-1 to TRBJ1-1, with a tentative D call TRBD1 (6 bases). Per germline, CDR1 DFQATT and CDR2 SNEGSKA (reference sequence). The CDR3 consists of 12 residues. V was trimmed by 4 bases and J by 9 bases, leaving 15 bases between them. The CDR3 DNA reads TGCAGTGCTAAAGGGGGTATGGAACAAGCTTTCTTT. It is translated as CSAKGGMEQAFF.

The chain carries TRBV29-1 and TRBJ2-7; D uncertain. V was shortened by 3 bases and J by 5 bases, with 11 bases between the two germline ends. Looked up from germline, CDR1 is SQVTM and CDR2 is ANQGSEA. The CDR3 covers 12 residues. CDR3 sequence: CSVDASRDEQYF. CDR3 coding DNA: TGCAGCGTTGATGCTAGTCGCGACGAGCAGTACTTC.

In this sample, this clonotype turned up a few times. This rearrangement joins TRBV19 to TRBJ1-1; 7 bases fit TRBD1. This CDR3 spans 13 amino acids. With 5 bases clipped from V and 4 bases from J, the junction kept 4 bases outside the gene matches. Germline V CDR1 and CDR2: LNHDA, SQIVND (reference sequence). CDR3 sequence (DNA): TGTGCCAGTAGTCATGGACAGGCCACTGAAGCTTTCTTT. Encoded protein: CASSHGQATEAFF.

The chain joins TRBV7-9 to TRBJ2-3; 11 bases map to TRBD2. This CDR3 contains 19 residues. CDR1 and CDR2 (germline): SEHNR, FQNEAQ (reference sequence). With 5 bases clipped from V and 4 bases from J, the junction kept 17 bases outside the gene matches. DNA of the CDR3: TGTGCCAGCAGCCCCCTGGCTACTAGCGGGAGTTATACTCCAGATACGCAGTATTTT. It is translated as CASSPLATSGSYTPDTQYF.

The J gene is TRBJ2-7, the V gene TRBV9, with D possibly being TRBD1 or TRBD2 (6 bases each). V lost 5 bases and J lost 7, with 13 bases in between. Germline values: CDR1 SGDLS, CDR2 YYNGEE. The CDR3 length is 12 residues. The CDR3 reads CASSQRGAEQYF. CDR3 sequence (DNA): TGTGCCAGCAGTCAAAGGGGGGCAGAGCAGTACTTC.

The CDR3 nucleotides read TGTGCCAGCAGTGAAAGGCGGGGGGGGAATGGCTACACCTTC. Encoded protein: CASSERRGGNGYTF. The V and J genes are TRBV2 and TRBJ1-2; perhaps TRBD1 as D (5 bases). Trimming removed 2 bases from V and 6 bases from J, with 13 bases in between. Germline loops: CDR1 SNHLY, CDR2 FYNNEI. The CDR3 runs to 14 residues.

This clonotype was recorded once. CDR3 nucleotide sequence: TGTGCCAGCAGCCCAACTAGCGGGGCTAGCACAGATACGCAGTATTTT. It encodes CASSPTSGASTDTQYF. V usage is TRBV12-3 or TRBV12-4 and J usage is TRBJ2-3, with 10 bases that match TRBD2. V lost 6 bases and J lost 0; bases outside the gene matches: 6. The CDR3 spans 16 residues.

The gene calls are TRBV20-1 and TRBJ2-1, with 10 bases lining up with TRBD2. CDR3 length equals 14 residues. The trim removed 4 bases at V and 0 bases at J, leaving 0 bases unmatched. The V gene's germline CDR1 is DFQATT and CDR2 SNEGSKA (reference sequence). The CDR3 reads CSATSGSSYNEQFF. CDR3 DNA: TGCAGTGCTACTAGCGGGAGCTCCTACAATGAGCAGTTCTTC.

J is TRBJ1-1 and V is TRBV6-2 or TRBV6-3; 7 positions match TRBD1. J lost 5 bases, V lost 6 bases, and 9 bases had no gene match. The CDR3 is made up of 14 amino acids. Germline assignment: CDR1 MNHEY and CDR2 SVGEGT. The CDR3 protein is CASSDRDHMTEAFF. Written as DNA, the CDR3 is TGTGCCAGCAGCGACAGGGATCATATGACTGAAGCTTTCTTT.

J is TRBJ1-1 and V is TRBV29-1; 8 bases agree with TRBD1. The CDR3 is 15 amino acids. Germline trimming cut 4 bases from V and 5 bases from J; bases unmatched to any gene: 12. Germline values: CDR1 SQVTM, CDR2 ANQGSEA. The CDR3 DNA follows: TGCAGCGTTGCCCAAACTTCAGGGGGCGAAACTGAAGCTTTCTTT. Its protein is CSVAQTSGGETEAFF.